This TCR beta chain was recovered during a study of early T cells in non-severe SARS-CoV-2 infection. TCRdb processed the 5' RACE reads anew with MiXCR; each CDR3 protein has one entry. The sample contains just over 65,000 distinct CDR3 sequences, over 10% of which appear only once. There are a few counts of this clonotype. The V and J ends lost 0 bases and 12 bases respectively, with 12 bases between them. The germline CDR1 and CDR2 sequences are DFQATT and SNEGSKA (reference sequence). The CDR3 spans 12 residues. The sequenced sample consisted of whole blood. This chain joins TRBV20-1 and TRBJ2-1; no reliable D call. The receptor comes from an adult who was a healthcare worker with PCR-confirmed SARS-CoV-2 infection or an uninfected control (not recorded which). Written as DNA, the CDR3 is TGCAGTGCTAGAGACCAGACAATGATGCAGTTCTTC. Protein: CSARDQTMMQFF.